This T cell receptor beta chain came from a study of T cells in Graves' hyperthyroidism and ophthalmopathy. The source material, RNA transcripts, was used to amplify TCR beta CDR3 regions. The HTBI primer set served for first-round RT-PCR of the TCR CDR3. One entry per CDR3 protein results from TCRdb running MiXCR on the multiplex PCR reads. The data contain about 350,000 distinct CDR3 sequences, approximately 14% of them seen just once; the ten biggest clones take up approximately 23%. The hyperthyroidism was newly diagnosed and had lasted under 2 months; the patients were aged 18 to 65. Out of approximately 10 ml of fresh peripheral blood came the PBMCs. Germline CDR1 is MNHNS and CDR2 is SASEGT. V lost 6 bases, J lost 0 bases, and 15 bases lay in between. There are 15 residues in the CDR3. This clonotype was counted ten times or more. What it binds is not known. Whole-study results and caveats: Blood also carried most thyroid clonotypes expanded above 0.001. Median prediction lead before ophthalmopathy onset was about 6.5 months with the model.

This TCR derives from a young woman with Graves' hyperthyroidism. The rearrangement uses TRBV6-1 and TRBJ2-7; D possibly corresponds to TRBD2 (5 bases). Material: blood. The CDR3 nucleotides read TGTGCCAGCAGCCCCTTGGCGGGCAGCTCCTACGAGCAGTACTTC. It encodes CASSPLAGSSYEQYF.